One sample yielded the 6 T cell receptor beta chains listed below, sequenced in a study of blood T cell repertoires in COVID-19. Assay: immunoSEQ multiplex PCR; the TCRdb copy retains only in-frame clones and omits some. The sample consists of about 94,000 clones, about 80% of them appearing once. Sample: peripheral blood. These receptors originate from a human donor in a cohort sampled during active COVID-19.

In its sample, this clone was seen a few times. The chain couples TRBV18 to TRBJ1-2; D gene uncertain. The V and J ends lost 3 bases and 1 base respectively, with 6 bases between them. The CDR3 is 13 residues long. CDR1 KGHSH and CDR2 LQKENI come from the germline V gene. CDR3 sequence: CASSPSDNYGYTF. DNA for the CDR3: TGTGCCAGCTCACCTTCAGATAACTATGGCTACACCTTC.

The chain couples TRBV6-5 to TRBJ2-3; the match to TRBD2 covers 7 bases. This CDR3 region has 14 residues. J was trimmed by 4 bases and V by 2 bases; bases with no gene match: 3. The germline V gene has CDR1 MNHEY and CDR2 SVGAGI. The CDR3 DNA reads as TGTGCCAGCAGTTACGGCGGGGGACCAGATACGCAGTATTTT. This codes for CASSYGGGPDTQYF.

A single count supports this clone. The rearrangement uses TRBV5-1 and TRBJ1-2, with TRBD1 as a possible D gene (6 bases). This CDR3 is built from 16 residues. The V gene lost 0 bases and the J gene lost 4 bases, with 16 bases spanning the gap. Germline V gene sequence: CDR1 SGHRS, CDR2 YFSETQ. For the CDR3, the DNA is TGCGCCAGCAGCTTGGCCCCATGGATAGGGGGCTATGGCTACACCTTC. It is translated as CASSLAPWIGGYGYTF.

This clone was observed a handful of times. In nucleotides, the CDR3 is TGCAGTGCTAGTGAGGCGGGAGGACAGGGGTTGTACTTC. It translates to CSASEAGGQGLYF. The rearrangement joins TRBV20-1 to TRBJ2-7; TRBD1 is a possible D gene (9 bases). Trimming shortened V by 3 bases and J by 12 bases, and 21 bases separated the two germline ends. Germline V gene data show CDR1 as DFQATT and CDR2 as SNEGSKA (reference sequence). The CDR3 sequence is 13 residues long.

This clone was recorded once. The J gene is TRBJ1-2, the V gene TRBV7-8; D is possibly TRBD1 (6 bases). The germline gives CDR1 SGHVS, CDR2 FQNEAQ. This CDR3 has 13 residues. Trimming pared 5 bases from V and 8 bases from J, leaving 15 bases between. The CDR3 loop reads CASSINTQGGYTF. CDR3 nucleotide sequence: TGTGCCAGCAGCATTAATACACAGGGCGGCTACACCTTC.

The V and J genes are TRBV30 and TRBJ1-2; 7 nucleotides line up with TRBD1. The length of the CDR3 is 14 residues. With 2 bases clipped from V and 4 bases from J, the junction kept 7 bases outside the gene matches. In germline, CDR1 is GTSNPN, CDR2 SVGIG (reference sequence). The CDR3 loop reads CAWSSRTGRYGYTF. For the CDR3, the DNA is TGTGCCTGGAGTTCAAGGACAGGCCGCTATGGCTACACCTTC.